This T cell receptor (beta chain) was observed in a study of cytomegalovirus exposure and HLA in healthy donors (dated by TCRdb to 2017 to 2019). Study-wide context: An earlier analysis of more than 550 of the donors reported 250 to 300 Gb of sequence data and 90 million to 120 million unique TCR beta sequences obtained from 180 million or so T cells. Donor age, sex, ethnicity and CMV serostatus were collected together with the repertoire data. Rather than drawing on any new phenotypic data, the later analysis identified candidate immune exposures from TCR beta sequences and the way those sequences occurred across donors. To predict cytomegalovirus infection status, the study brought together high-throughput TCR immunosequencing, statistical association of individual TCRs with disease status, and machine learning. To study patterns of TCR occurrence, a later analysis re-analyzed previously published TCR beta repertoires from 666 donors and added high-resolution HLA genotyping. Among 300 to 450 genotyped donors of the cohort, an average of about 240,000 unique TCR beta nucleotide sequences were sequenced per donor, roughly 20% of them non-productive. The study was designed to test whether signatures of past pathogen exposure could be identified by cataloging public T cell receptors. Four to six DR-DQ haplotypes were handled as single units for association and clustering, since linkage in the cohort was strong. The number of typed donors differed by locus: roughly 620-640 for A, B, C, DRB1 and DQB1; some 500 for DQA1; around 580 for DPA1; and about 450 for DPB1. Every repertoire in the discovery cohort had been generated on one and the same sequencing platform. An earlier analysis of some 500 of the donors applied high-throughput TCR beta sequencing to assess whether each TCR beta V gene segment acted as functional or pseudogenic. Of the roughly 400 genotyped donors, around 81% fell in the genetic ancestry cluster associated with self-reported Caucasian donors. Roughly 300 gigabases of sequencing data and about 92 million unique TCR sequences made up an early release that covered some 640 HLA-typed donors. The study profiled the T cell repertoires of under 850 subjects by immunosequencing and related them to cytomegalovirus serostatus. Both class I and class II loci were covered by HLA typing, at four-digit resolution. A later genetic analysis used genome-wide SNP genotypes for about 55% of the 666 donors, treating that subset as a discovery cohort. A separate validation cohort of about 110 different subjects was used in addition to the roughly 670-subject first cohort. Study-wide findings and limitations: In a later analysis, the rate of TCR association differed among HLA loci, with DRB1 alleles having the most associated TCRs and HLA-C alleles having the fewest. Because HLA typing was missing for some donors at each locus, association tests included only the typed subset. The cohort was sequenced for TCR beta chains only, and without alpha or paired-chain data the features that could be detected were limited. The earlier analysis of fewer than 750 of the donors excluded some 16 rarely observed V segments, including chromosome 9 orphons, because counts were too low. At a false discovery rate of 0.05, a later analysis linked about 16,000 TCR beta sequences to specific HLA alleles. A further reported finding was that TCR beta sequences accurately predicted the HLA-A and HLA-B alleles for most subjects in the first cohort. Several of the top co-occurrence clusters appeared to be linked to parvovirus B19, influenza, CMV and Epstein-Barr virus, according to a later analysis. Immune exposure information for the cohort was limited to CMV serostatus. According to a later genetic analysis, donors in an Asian-associated ancestry cluster had fewer N-insertions in productive TCRs than the approximately 690-donor mean. In a later analysis, most CMV-associated TCR beta chains were found to appear HLA-restricted, with HLA associations seemingly driven largely by CMV exposure. The study listed 164 TCR beta chains as associated with cytomegalovirus. Most TCR sequences were seen in very few donors, while some public TCRs were found in many individuals. Correlated functional status among segregating V segments might be attributable to linkage disequilibrium, but an unknown experimental factor could not be ruled out. In an earlier analysis of some 540 of the donors, most TCR beta V segments appeared in productive rearrangements about 90% or about 30% of the time, broadly matching IMGT annotations. It was suggested by the authors that the approach could potentially be generalized to other disease states and immunological phenotypes. A later genetic analysis associated a missense DCLRE1C variant with V-gene and J-gene trimming of TCR beta chains, and an independent cohort replicated the association. In vitro tests confirmed that a few of the cytomegalovirus-associated TCR beta chains recognize cytomegalovirus antigens. In both the original and validation cohorts, the classifier was reported to diagnose cytomegalovirus status with high specificity and sensitivity. A cluster of highly shared sequence variants was judged likely to represent a technical artifact of the sequencing pipeline. Assigning TCR associations to individual alleles was difficult when HLA alleles, especially DR and DQ, strongly co-occurred. In a later analysis, HLA-associated TCR beta chains were found to be more clonally expanded and to have lower generation probabilities than equally common non-associated chains. Roughly uniform sequencing depth across donors was assumed in presence/absence analyses, although this assumption may not hold.

In the case of this clone: Its recognized antigen is unknown. Per-base qualities were not stored, and no clone one base away is much larger.

In total, just over 650 healthy bone marrow donors made up the cohort. All cohort members were sampled while nominally healthy, although unrecorded immune exposures were likely present. The donor was CMV seronegative and was included in the group of under 450 seronegative cohort members. A peripheral blood sample was collected from each donor, and TCR beta sequencing was performed on peripheral blood mononuclear cells. The Qiagen DNeasy Blood Extraction Kit was used to extract genomic DNA from the blood cell samples. To prepare the library, the immunoSEQ multiplex PCR assay was applied. For the multiplex PCR, a mixture combining 60 forward primers for TCR Vbeta segments and 13 reverse primers for TCR Jbeta segments was used. Amplification of the CDR3 region of rearranged TCR beta genes was performed with a multiplex PCR assay on genomic DNA. The amplified TCR beta libraries were sequenced on the Illumina HiSeq System as 87-base-pair reads. The authors processed their data as follows. Across the roughly 670 repertoires, a later analysis counted around 80 million unique TCR beta chains, 9.5 million to 13 million of which were shared by at least two donors. To remove PCR and sequencing errors, raw reads were error-corrected and collapsed into unique sequences using a nearest-neighbor algorithm that merged closely related sequences. V, D and J gene segments were assigned by aligning CDR3 sequences to IMGT reference sequences. Each retained sequence needed at least a six-nucleotide match to both a V gene segment and a J gene segment. Rearrangements were called productive when the CDR3 lacked stop codons and stayed in frame with V and J; all others were non-productive. CDR3 was defined according to IMGT convention as the region running from the second conserved V-encoded cysteine to the conserved J-encoded phenylalanine. In an earlier analysis of roughly 610 of the donors, sequences lacking an unambiguous match to a single V gene segment were excluded. An earlier analysis of just under 600 of the donors called V segments functional above 56.7% productive rearrangements and segregating when the between-donor standard deviation exceeded 5%. A statistical classification framework was developed to diagnose cytomegalovirus status using the catalog of TCR beta chain sequences. A later analysis assigned V and J genes by comparing TCR nucleotide sequences with IMGT/GENE-DB human TR gene sequences. In a later analysis, CDR3 sequences and most-parsimonious VDJ recombination scenarios were assigned using the TCRdist pipeline. In a later analysis, each TCR beta chain was defined by its CDR3 amino acid sequence together with its V-gene family, and reads without a unique V-gene family were excluded. In a later analysis, around 600 highly shared, low-generation-probability nucleotide sequences were removed to address suspected cross-contamination and a sequencing artifact. In a later analysis, a clonal expansion index for each public chain was calculated from normalized within-repertoire ranks of inferred template counts. In a later analysis, generation probabilities were computed with a VDJ recombination model fitted to out-of-frame rearrangements, and the resulting probabilities were checked against IGoR. In a later analysis, hypergeometric tests were used to score TCR-TCR, TCR-HLA and TCR-CMV co-occurrence, with a repertoire-size bias correction applied to TCR pairs. To estimate false discovery rates, a later analysis permuted the HLA or CMV assignments 20 times. In a later analysis, co-occurring TCRs were grouped using DBSCAN, with TCRdist sequence similarity added in when clustering inside HLA-allele-positive subsets. Repertoires with fewer than 30,000 or more than 120,000 public chains, plus five repertoires with anomalous nucleotide sharing, were excluded from co-occurrence clustering. TCRdb obtained this table from immuneACCESS and retained in-frame rearrangements with V and J assigned. These tables miss some clones; where compared with another copy, unresolved V genes account for less than half of the shortfall, and the remainder is unexplained. From that table come the V and J calls and clone size; the DNA was used to work out D and trimming. Counted in this sample were 100,000 to 150,000 clones; around four fifths of them appeared once. The top ten clonotypes cover 1.5% of the sample.

This clonotype was sampled from a middle-aged man in good health and CMV-seronegative. The sequenced sample was PBMCs.

At the DNA level, the sequence is TGTGCCAGCAGTTTCGACAGATCAGATGGCTACACCTTC. This translates into CASSFDRSDGYTF. The V gene is TRBV6-1 and the J gene is TRBJ1-2, and perhaps TRBD1 as D gene, on 5 matching bases. The V and J ends are trimmed by 5 bases and 6 bases, leaving 13 bases between them. From the cysteine through the phenylalanine, the CDR3 covers 13 amino acids. The kept DNA is CDR3 alone, 39 bases in frame from the first base. CDR1 and CDR2, looked up from the germline V gene, are MNHNS and SASEGT.